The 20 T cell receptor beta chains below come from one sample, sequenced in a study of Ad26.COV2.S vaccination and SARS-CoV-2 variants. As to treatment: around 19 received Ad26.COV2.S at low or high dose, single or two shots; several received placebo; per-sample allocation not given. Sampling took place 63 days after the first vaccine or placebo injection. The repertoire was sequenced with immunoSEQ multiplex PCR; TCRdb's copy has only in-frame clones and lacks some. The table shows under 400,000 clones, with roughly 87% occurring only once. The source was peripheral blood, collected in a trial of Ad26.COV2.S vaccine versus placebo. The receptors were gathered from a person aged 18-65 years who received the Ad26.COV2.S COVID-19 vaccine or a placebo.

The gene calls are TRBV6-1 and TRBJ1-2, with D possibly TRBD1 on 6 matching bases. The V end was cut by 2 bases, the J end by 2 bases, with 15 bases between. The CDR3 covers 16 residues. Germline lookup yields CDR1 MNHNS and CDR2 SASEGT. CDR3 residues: CASSERQGRGNYGYTF. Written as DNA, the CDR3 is TGTGCCAGCAGTGAAAGGCAGGGAAGGGGGAACTATGGCTACACCTTC.

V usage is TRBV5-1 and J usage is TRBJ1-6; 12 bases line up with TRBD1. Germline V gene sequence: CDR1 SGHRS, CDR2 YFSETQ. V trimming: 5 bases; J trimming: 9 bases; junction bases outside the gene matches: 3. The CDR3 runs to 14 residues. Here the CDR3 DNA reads TGCGCCAGCAGGGAGGGACAGGGGGCTTCACCCCTCCACTTT. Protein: CASREGQGASPLHF.

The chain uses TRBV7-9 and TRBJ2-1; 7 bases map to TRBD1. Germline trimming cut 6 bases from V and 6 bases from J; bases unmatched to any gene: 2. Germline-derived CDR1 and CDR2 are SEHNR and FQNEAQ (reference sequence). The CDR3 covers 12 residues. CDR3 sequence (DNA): TGTGCCAGCAGAGGGGACAGCAATGAGCAGTTCTTC. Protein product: CASRGDSNEQFF.

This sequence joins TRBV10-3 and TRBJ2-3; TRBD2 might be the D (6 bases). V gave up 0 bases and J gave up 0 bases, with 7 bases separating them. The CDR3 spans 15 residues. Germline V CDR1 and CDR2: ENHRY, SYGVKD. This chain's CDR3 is CAISESRGSTDTQYF. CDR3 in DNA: TGTGCCATCAGTGAGTCGCGGGGCAGCACAGATACGCAGTATTTT.

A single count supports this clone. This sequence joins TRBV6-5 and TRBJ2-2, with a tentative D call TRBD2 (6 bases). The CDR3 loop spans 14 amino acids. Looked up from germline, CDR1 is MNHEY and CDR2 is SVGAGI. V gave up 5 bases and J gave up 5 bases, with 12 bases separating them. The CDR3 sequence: CASSRGLGTGELFF. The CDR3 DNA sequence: TGTGCCAGCAGTCGGGGACTGGGGACCGGGGAGCTGTTTTTT.

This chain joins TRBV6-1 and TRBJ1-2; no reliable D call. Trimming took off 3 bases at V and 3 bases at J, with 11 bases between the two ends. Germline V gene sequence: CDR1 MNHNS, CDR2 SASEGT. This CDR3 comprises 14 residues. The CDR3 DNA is TGTGCCAGCAGTGACCCCGGGAGCCACTATGGCTACACCTTC. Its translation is CASSDPGSHYGYTF.

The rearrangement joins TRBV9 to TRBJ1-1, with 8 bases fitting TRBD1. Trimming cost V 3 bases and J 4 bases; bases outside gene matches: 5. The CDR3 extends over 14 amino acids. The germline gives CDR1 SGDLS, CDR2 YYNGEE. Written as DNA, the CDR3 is TGTGCCAGCAGCGCCTGGGGACAGGTCACTGAAGCTTTCTTT. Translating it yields CASSAWGQVTEAFF.

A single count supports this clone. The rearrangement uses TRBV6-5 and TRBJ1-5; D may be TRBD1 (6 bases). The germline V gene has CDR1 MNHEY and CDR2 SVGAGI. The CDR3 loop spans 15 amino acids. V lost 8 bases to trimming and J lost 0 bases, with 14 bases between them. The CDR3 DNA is TGTGCCAGCGGAGGGGGGACGCATAGCAATCAGCCCCAGCATTTT. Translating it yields CASGGGTHSNQPQHF.

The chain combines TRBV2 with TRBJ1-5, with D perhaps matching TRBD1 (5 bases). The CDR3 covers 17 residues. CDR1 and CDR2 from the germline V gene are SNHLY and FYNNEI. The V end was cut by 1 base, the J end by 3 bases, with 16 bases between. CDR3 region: CASSEDEVREINQPQHF. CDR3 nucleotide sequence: TGTGCCAGCAGTGAAGATGAGGTCAGGGAAATCAATCAGCCCCAGCATTTT.

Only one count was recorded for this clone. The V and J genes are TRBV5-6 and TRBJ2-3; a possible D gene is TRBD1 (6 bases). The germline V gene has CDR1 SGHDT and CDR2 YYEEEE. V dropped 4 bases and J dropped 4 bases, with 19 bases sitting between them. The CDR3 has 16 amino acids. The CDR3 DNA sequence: TGTGCCAGCAGCCTTGGGGTTAACAGGGCCTCAGATACGCAGTATTTT. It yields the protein CASSLGVNRASDTQYF.

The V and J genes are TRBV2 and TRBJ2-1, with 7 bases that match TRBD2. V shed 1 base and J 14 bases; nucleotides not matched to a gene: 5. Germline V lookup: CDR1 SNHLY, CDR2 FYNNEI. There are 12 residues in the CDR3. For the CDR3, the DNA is TGTGCCAGCAGTGAAGTGCGGGGGTCGGAGTTCTTC. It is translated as CASSEVRGSEFF.

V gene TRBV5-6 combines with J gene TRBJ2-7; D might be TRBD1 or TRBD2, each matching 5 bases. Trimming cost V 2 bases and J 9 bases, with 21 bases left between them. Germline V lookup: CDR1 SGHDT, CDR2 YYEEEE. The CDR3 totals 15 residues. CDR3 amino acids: CASSFLRGPSRGQYF. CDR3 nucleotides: TGTGCCAGCAGCTTCCTCCGGGGACCTAGTCGTGGGCAGTACTTC.

For the CDR3, the DNA is TGTGCCGCAAGGGATATGGGTCCTAGCTATGGCTACACCTTC. It specifies CAARDMGPSYGYTF. The rearrangement joins TRBV6-5 to TRBJ1-2; D unclear. Trimming took 11 bases from V and 4 from J, leaving 20 bases between them. Looked up from germline, CDR1 is MNHEY and CDR2 is SVGAGI. The CDR3 is made up of 14 amino acids.

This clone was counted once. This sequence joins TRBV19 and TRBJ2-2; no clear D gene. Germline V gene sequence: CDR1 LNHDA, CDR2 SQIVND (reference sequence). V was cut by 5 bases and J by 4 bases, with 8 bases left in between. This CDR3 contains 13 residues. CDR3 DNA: TGTGCCAGTAGTGTTCAGAGCACCGGGGAGCTGTTTTTT. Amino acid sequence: CASSVQSTGELFF.

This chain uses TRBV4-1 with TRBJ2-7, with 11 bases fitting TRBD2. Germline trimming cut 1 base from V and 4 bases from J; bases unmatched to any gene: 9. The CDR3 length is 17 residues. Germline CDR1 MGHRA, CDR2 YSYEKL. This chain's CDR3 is CASSQGSIAGGRYEQYF. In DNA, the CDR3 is TGCGCCAGCAGCCAAGGCTCGATAGCGGGGGGGCGGTACGAGCAGTACTTC.

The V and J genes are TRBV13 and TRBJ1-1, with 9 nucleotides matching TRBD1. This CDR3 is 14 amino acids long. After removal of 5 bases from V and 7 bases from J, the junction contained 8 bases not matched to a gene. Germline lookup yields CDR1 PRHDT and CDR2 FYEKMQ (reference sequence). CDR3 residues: CASSRDRALNEAFF. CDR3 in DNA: TGTGCCAGCAGCAGGGACAGGGCTCTTAATGAAGCTTTCTTT.

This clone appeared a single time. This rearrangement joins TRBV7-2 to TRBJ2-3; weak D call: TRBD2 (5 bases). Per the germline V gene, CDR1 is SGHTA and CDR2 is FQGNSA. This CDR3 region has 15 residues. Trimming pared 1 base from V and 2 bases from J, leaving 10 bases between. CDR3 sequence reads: CASSLDSGYTDTQYF. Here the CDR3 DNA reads TGTGCCAGCAGCTTAGATTCGGGGTACACAGATACGCAGTATTTT.

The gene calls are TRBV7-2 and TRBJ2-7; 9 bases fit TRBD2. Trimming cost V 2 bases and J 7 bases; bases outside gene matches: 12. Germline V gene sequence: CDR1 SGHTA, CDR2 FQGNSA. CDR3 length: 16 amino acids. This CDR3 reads CASSLSHGGGAHEQYF. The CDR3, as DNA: TGTGCCAGCAGCTTAAGTCACGGCGGGGGGGCACATGAGCAGTACTTC.

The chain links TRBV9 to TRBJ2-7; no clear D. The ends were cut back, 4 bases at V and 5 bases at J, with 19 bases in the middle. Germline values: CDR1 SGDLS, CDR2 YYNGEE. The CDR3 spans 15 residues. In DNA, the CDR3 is TGTGCCAGCAGCTCAGGCCCGGTGGGTGTAGACGAGCAGTACTTC. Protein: CASSSGPVGVDEQYF.

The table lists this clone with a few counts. Here the CDR3 reads CAWSAIGQEFSGANVLTF. The DNA for the CDR3 is TGTGCCTGGAGTGCCATTGGACAGGAGTTCTCTGGGGCCAACGTCCTGACTTTC. The V and J genes are TRBV30 and TRBJ2-6; 7 bases are a match to TRBD1. This CDR3 is built from 18 residues. V was clipped by 1 base and J by 0 bases; unmatched bases: 9. In germline, CDR1 is GTSNPN, CDR2 SVGIG (reference sequence). Based on the CDR3 plus reference TRBV30 and TRBJ2-6, the full variable domain is SQTIHQWPATLVQPVGSPLSLECTVEGTSNPNLYWYRQAAGRGLQLLFYSVGIGQISSEVPQNLSASRPQDRQFILSSKKLLLSDSGFYLCAWSAIGQEFSGANVLTFGAGSRLTVL.